The present TCR beta chain was sequenced within a study of cytomegalovirus exposure and HLA in healthy donors. In the PCR, 60 Vbeta and 13 Jbeta primers were used. TCRdb's table, derived via immunoSEQ multiplex PCR, lists solely in-frame clones and lacks some. Here the sample spans around 91,000 clones, over 65% being singletons. This CDR3 spans 15 amino acids. CDR1 and CDR2 (germline): MNHEY, SMNVEV (reference sequence). V dropped 5 bases and J dropped 7 bases, with 20 bases sitting between them. The sequenced material came from PBMCs. The chain combines TRBV27 with TRBJ1-2; perhaps TRBD1 as D (6 bases). The clonotype originates from a woman in her forties in good health and CMV-seropositive. The CDR3 region is CASSPYVQGNIGYTF. The CDR3 coding sequence is TGTGCCAGCAGTCCCTACGTGCAGGGGAATATTGGCTACACCTTC.